This T cell receptor beta chain derives from a study of T cells after yellow fever vaccination. Study overall: SMART-Seq v4 Ultra Low Input prepared libraries from low-cell fractions. Study-wide findings and caveats: In post-booster samples, most primary-vaccination clones reappeared (96% CD4, 88% CD8). Repertoires sorted by FACS could include abundant clonotypes that are contaminants from the bulk population.

This clonotype occurred many times. No antigen is known for it. CDR3 size: 12 residues. The germline V gene encodes CDR1 SGHVS and CDR2 FQNEAQ. Trimming took 6 bases from V and 5 from J; bases not matched to a gene: 4. 5'RACE template switching produced TCR cDNA carrying a universal primer site and UMIs. TCRdb processed the 5' RACE reads anew with MiXCR; each CDR3 protein has one entry. The sample includes approximately 74,000 distinct CDR3 sequences, approximately 7.7% of them seen just once. The chain carries TRBV7-8 and TRBJ2-7; 7 bases match TRBD1. The input for sequencing was CD8+ T cells sorted from PBMCs, taken 5 days after the first yellow fever vaccination. The TCR sequence derives from a man between 18 and 35 years old who received the YFV17D yellow fever vaccine. The CDR3 loop is CASRGDSNEQYF. The CDR3 DNA reads TGTGCCAGCAGAGGGGACAGCAACGAGCAGTACTTC.